This entry describes one TCR beta chain. The antigen is unknown. The Oncomine TCR Beta short-read assay generated sequence data from the DNA of cultured CD4+ T cells. TCRdb reanalysed the PCR reads using MiXCR and keeps one entry per CDR3 protein. The sample lists roughly 15,000 distinct CDR3 sequences, over 40% seen once, with around 18% in the top ten. This sample stems from a study of vaccination and CD4 T cells after COVID-19. Study as a whole: The peptides that stimulated the cells were overlapping spike peptides from SARS-CoV-2, HCoV-NL63, HCoV-OC43 and HCoV-229E. General study points: Only relatively few convalescent patients were studied, and early post-infection timepoints were not analyzed.

Treatment specified: 10-day PBMC culture with coronavirus spike peptide pools or control peptides (ViraFEST assay). Germline assignment: CDR1 SGHRS and CDR2 YFSETQ. The CDR3 covers 12 residues. Trimming pared 5 bases from V and 2 bases from J, leaving 6 bases between. Sample: CD4+ T cells from blood, cultured in vitro, taken before SARS-CoV-2 vaccination. The TCR was taken from a human donor who received a COVID-19 vaccine. The chain is built from TRBV5-1 and TRBJ2-3; the D is unclear. This CDR3 is CASRRDTDTQYF. The CDR3 coding sequence is TGCGCCAGCAGACGAGACACAGATACGCAGTATTTT.